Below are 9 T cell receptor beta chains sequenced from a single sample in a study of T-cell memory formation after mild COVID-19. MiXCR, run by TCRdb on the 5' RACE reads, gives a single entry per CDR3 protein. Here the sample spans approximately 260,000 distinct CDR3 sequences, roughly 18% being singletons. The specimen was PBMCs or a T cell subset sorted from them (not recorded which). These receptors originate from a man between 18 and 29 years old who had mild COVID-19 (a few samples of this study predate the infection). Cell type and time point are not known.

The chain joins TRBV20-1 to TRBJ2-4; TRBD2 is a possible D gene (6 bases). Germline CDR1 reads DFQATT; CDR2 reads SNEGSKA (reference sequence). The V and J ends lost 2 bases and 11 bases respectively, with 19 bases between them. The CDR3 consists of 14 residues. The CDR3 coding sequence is TGCAGTGCTAGAAGTCTGACAACCGGGGAGGTTCAGTACTTC. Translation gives CSARSLTTGEVQYF.

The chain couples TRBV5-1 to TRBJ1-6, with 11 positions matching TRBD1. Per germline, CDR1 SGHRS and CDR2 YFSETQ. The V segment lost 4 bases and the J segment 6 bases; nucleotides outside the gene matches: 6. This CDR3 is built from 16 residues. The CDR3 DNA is TGCGCCAGCAGCCAGGGGACAGGGGGGAGTAATTCACCCCTCCACTTT. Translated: CASSQGTGGSNSPLHF.

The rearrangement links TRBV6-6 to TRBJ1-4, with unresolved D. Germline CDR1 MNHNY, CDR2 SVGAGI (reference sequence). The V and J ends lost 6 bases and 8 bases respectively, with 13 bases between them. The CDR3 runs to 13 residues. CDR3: CASRNANGEKLFF. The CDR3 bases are TGTGCCAGCAGGAACGCCAACGGGGAAAAACTGTTTTTT.

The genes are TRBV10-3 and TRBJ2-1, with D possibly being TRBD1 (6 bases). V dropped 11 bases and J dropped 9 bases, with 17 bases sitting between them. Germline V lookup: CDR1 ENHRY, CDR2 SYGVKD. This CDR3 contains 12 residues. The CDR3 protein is CASDSGHLEQFF. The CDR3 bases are TGTGCCTCAGACTCGGGACACCTTGAGCAGTTCTTC.

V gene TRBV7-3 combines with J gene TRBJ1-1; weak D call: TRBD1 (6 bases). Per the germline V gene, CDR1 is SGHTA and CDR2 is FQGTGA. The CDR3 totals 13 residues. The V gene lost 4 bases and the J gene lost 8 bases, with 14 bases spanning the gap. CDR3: CASSSLGQGEAFF. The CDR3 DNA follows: TGTGCCAGCAGCTCCCTGGGGCAGGGGGAAGCTTTCTTT.

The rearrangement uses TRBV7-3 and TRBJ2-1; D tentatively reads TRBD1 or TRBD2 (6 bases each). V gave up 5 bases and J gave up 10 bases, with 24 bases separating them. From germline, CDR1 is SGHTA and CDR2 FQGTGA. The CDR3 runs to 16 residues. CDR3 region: CASSPLGSRGQGEQFF. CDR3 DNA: TGTGCCAGCAGCCCACTGGGGTCGCGGGGCCAGGGGGAGCAGTTCTTC.

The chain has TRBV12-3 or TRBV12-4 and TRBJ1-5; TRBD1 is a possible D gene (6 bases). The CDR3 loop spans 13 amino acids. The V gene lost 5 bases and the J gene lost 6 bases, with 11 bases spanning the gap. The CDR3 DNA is TGTGCCAGCAGTGAACCAGGGGCTCAGCCCCAGCATTTT. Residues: CASSEPGAQPQHF.

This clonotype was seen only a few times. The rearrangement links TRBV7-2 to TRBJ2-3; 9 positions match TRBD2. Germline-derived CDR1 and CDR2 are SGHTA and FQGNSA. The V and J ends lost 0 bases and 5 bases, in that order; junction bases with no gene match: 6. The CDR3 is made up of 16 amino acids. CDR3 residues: CASSLASGTSQDTQYF. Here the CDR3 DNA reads TGTGCCAGCAGCTTAGCCTCCGGGACTAGCCAAGATACGCAGTATTTT.

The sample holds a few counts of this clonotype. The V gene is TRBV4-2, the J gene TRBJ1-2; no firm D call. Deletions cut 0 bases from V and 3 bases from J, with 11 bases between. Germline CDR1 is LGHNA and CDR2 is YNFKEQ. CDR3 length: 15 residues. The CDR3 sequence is CASSQDLYSYYGYTF. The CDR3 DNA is TGTGCCAGCAGCCAAGATCTCTACAGCTACTATGGCTACACCTTC.